A selection of T cell receptor beta chains follows, all from one sample in a study of graft-versus-host responses after intestinal transplantation. The repertoire was sequenced with immunoSEQ multiplex PCR; TCRdb's copy has only in-frame clones and lacks some. The sample includes about 69,000 clones, around 90% seen only once; the top ten take 6.7%. The sample here was bone marrow, taken approximately 740 days after intestinal transplantation. These receptors all stem from a human patient who received an intestinal transplant, so some T cells may come from the graft donor. Both conserved end residues are part of each CDR3.

TRBV27	TRBJ2-1	14	CASKAPGGHNEQFF
TRBV2	TRBJ2-1	15	CASSDEAGAYNEQFF
TRBV28	TRBJ2-3	16	CASSLGLAGHWDTQYF
TRBV30	TRBJ1-1	12	CAWSVHRLEAFF
TRBV7-3	TRBJ2-1	16	CASSLNPSGYNNEQFF
TRBV5-1	TRBJ2-1	15	CASSSGRVTTNEQFF
TRBV7-9	TRBJ2-7	13	CASSLRQSYEQYF
TRBV11-2	TRBJ2-1	13	CASSSGLANEQFF
TRBV14	TRBJ1-1	14	CASSLRTGNTEAFF
TRBV6-5	TRBJ1-5	15	CASSHRDRGNQPQHF
TRBV27	TRBJ2-3	14	CASSSGRAQDTQYF
TRBV6-1	TRBJ2-5	14	CASNPRGGLETQYF
TRBV5-1	TRBJ1-5	15	CASSFGQGAGEPQHF
TRBV30	TRBJ2-5	12	CAWSVQEETQYF
TRBV9	TRBJ2-2	13	CASSANSPGELFF
TRBV5-6	TRBJ1-4	15	CASSGPGTTNEKLFF
TRBV10-3	TRBJ2-1	13	CAISDVDVNEQFF
TRBV7-9	TRBJ2-7	14	CASSLLTASYEQYF
TRBV5-6	TRBJ2-1	14	CASQPSGDAHEQFF
TRBV10-3	TRBJ1-5	16	CAISESWVSGNQPQHF
TRBV11-2	TRBJ2-5	14	CASSSGGGVETQYF
TRBV5-4	TRBJ1-1	14	CASSDLNSNTEAFF
TRBV27	TRBJ1-1	15	CASSLGNRVNTEAFF
TRBV15	TRBJ2-3	17	CATSRVARGEGTDTQYF
TRBV11-2	TRBJ2-2	15	CASSPVRGRSGELFF
TRBV19	TRBJ1-5	15	CASSIGNGGNQPQHF
TRBV19	TRBJ1-1	14	CASSVDRVGSEAFF
TRBV14	TRBJ2-5	14	CASSQDRGEETQYF
TRBV27	TRBJ2-1	13	CASATSGNNEQFF